Presented here are 7 T cell receptor beta chains from one specimen sequenced in a study of blood T cell repertoires in COVID-19. Assay: immunoSEQ multiplex PCR; the TCRdb copy retains only in-frame clones and omits some. The sample holds 25,000 to 35,000 clones; approximately 85% are singletons and the top ten take approximately 7.9%. Sample: peripheral blood. The receptors come from a man aged 60 to 69 with COVID-19, enrolled during active disease.

The chain carries TRBV9 and TRBJ2-2, with D perhaps matching TRBD2 (5 bases). This CDR3 has 14 residues. Trimming stripped 1 base from V and 5 bases from J, with 9 bases between. Germline lookup yields CDR1 SGDLS and CDR2 YYNGEE. The CDR3 DNA sequence: TGTGCCAGCAGCGTAACCAGAGGGACCGGGGAGCTGTTTTTT. This gives the protein CASSVTRGTGELFF. The full variable domain, its missing parts supplied by reference TRBV9 and TRBJ2-2, is DSGVTQTPKHLITATGQRVTLRCSPRSGDLSVYWYQQSLDQGLQFLIQYYNGEERAKGNILERFSAQQFPDLHSELNLSSLELGDSALYFCASSVTRGTGELFFGEGSRLTVL.

CDR3 loop: CASSKDGFGGYTF. Written as DNA, the CDR3 is TGTGCCAGCAGCAAGGATGGTTTCGGGGGCTACACCTTC. The gene calls are TRBV5-6 and TRBJ1-2; no clear D gene. V lost 4 bases, J lost 8 bases, and 15 bases lay in between. Germline V gene sequence: CDR1 SGHDT, CDR2 YYEEEE. The CDR3 consists of 13 residues. Full variable domain (missing parts from reference TRBV5-6 and TRBJ1-2): DAGVTQSPTHLIKTRGQQVTLRCSPKSGHDTVSWYQQALGQGPQFIFQYYEEEERQRGNFPDRFSGHQFPNYSSELNVNALLLGDSALYLCASSKDGFGGYTFGSGTRLTVV.

This clone was observed once. The chain has TRBV11-3 and TRBJ2-1; TRBD2 is a possible D gene (5 bases). CDR3 length: 14 residues. Germline CDR1 SGHNT, CDR2 YENEEA. Trimming shortened V by 3 bases and J by 8 bases, and 14 bases separated the two germline ends. The CDR3 nucleotides read TGTGCCAGCAGCTTGATCGGGGAGCGCGATGAGCAGTTCTTC. This codes for CASSLIGERDEQFF.

J is TRBJ1-5 and V is TRBV19; 8 positions agree with TRBD1. CDR1 is LNHDA and CDR2 is SQIVND in the germline V gene (reference sequence). The CDR3 sequence is 13 residues long. The V and J ends lost 3 bases and 7 bases, in that order; junction bases with no gene match: 2. The CDR3 DNA is TGTGCCAGTAGTATGGGACAGGCCCAGCCCCAGCATTTT. Translated: CASSMGQAQPQHF.

This chain links TRBV7-8 with TRBJ1-6; D ambiguous. Germline V gene sequence: CDR1 SGHVS, CDR2 FQNEAQ. The CDR3 covers 14 residues. The ends were cut back, 5 bases at V and 8 bases at J, with 13 bases in the middle. The DNA of the CDR3 is TGTGCCAGCAGCCCTATACCCCGGGATTCACCCCTCCACTTT. Translating it yields CASSPIPRDSPLHF. Using reference TRBV7-8 and TRBJ1-6 for the parts outside the CDR3, the full variable domain is GAGVSQSPRYKVAKRGQDVALRCDPISGHVSLFWYQQALGQGPEFLTYFQNEAQLDKSGLPSDRFFAERPEGSVSTLKIQRTQQEDSAVYLCASSPIPRDSPLHFGNGTRLTVT.

The V gene is TRBV9, the J gene TRBJ2-3, with D possibly TRBD2 on 5 matching bases. The germline V gene encodes CDR1 SGDLS and CDR2 YYNGEE. Trimming shortened V by 0 bases and J by 3 bases, and 14 bases separated the two germline ends. The CDR3 extends over 16 amino acids. The CDR3 reads CASSVVEGVFTDTQYF. In DNA, the CDR3 is TGTGCCAGCAGCGTAGTTGAGGGAGTCTTTACAGATACGCAGTATTTT.

This chain joins TRBV19 and TRBJ1-5, with TRBD1 as a possible D gene (5 bases). In germline, CDR1 is LNHDA, CDR2 SQIVND (reference sequence). This CDR3 spans 16 amino acids. Trimming took off 0 bases at V and 1 base at J, with 10 bases between the two ends. The CDR3 protein is CASSIEAGLSNQPQHF. In DNA form, the CDR3 reads TGTGCCAGTAGTATAGAGGCAGGGTTGAGCAATCAGCCCCAGCATTTT.